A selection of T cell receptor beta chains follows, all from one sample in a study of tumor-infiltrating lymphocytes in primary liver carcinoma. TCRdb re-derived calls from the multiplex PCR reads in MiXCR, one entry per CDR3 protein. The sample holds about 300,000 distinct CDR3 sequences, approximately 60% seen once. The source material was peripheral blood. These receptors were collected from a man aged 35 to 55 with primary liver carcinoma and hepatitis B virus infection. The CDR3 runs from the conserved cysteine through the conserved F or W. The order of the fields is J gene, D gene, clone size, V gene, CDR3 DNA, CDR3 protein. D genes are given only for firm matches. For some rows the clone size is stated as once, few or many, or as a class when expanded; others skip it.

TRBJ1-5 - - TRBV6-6 TGTGCCTGTAGCGGGAGGGGCCAGCCCCAGCATTTT CACSGRGQPQHF
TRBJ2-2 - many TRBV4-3 TGCGCCAGCAGCCAAGTACGGGGCGGGGAGCTGTTTTTT CASSQVRGGELFF
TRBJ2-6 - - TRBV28 TGTGCCAGCAACGGGCTCTCTGGGGCCAACGTCCTGACTTTC CASNGLSGANVLTF
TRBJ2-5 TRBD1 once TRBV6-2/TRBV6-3 TGTGCCAGCAGCCTCCTGGACAGGGCAGAGACCCAGTACTTT CASSLLDRAETQYF
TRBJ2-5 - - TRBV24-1 TGTGCCACCAGTGCCTCACAGAACTACCAAGAGACCCAGTACTTC CATSASQNYQETQYF
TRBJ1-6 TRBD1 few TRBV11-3 TGTGCCAGCAGCTTAGTCTGGGACAGGCATAATTCACCCCTCCACTTT CASSLVWDRHNSPLHF
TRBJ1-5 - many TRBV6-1 TGTGCCAGCAGGGCCCGGCCGGGTCAGCCCCAGCATTTT CASRARPGQPQHF
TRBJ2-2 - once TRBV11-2 TGTGCCAGCAGCTTAGGAAGGATAGGGAACACCGGGGAGCTGTTTTTT CASSLGRIGNTGELFF
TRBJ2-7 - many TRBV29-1 TGCAGCGCTGTGGGCGAGCAGTACTTC CSAVGEQYF
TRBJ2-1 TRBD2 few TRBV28 TGTGCCAGCAGTTTAAACGGGAGGGGCATCTACAATGAGCAGTTCTTC CASSLNGRGIYNEQFF
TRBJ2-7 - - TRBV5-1 TGCGCCAGCAACTTGGCGGCGGGCGCCTACGAGCAGTACTTC CASNLAAGAYEQYF
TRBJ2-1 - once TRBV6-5 TGTACCAGCAGTTACTCGAGTTCTAGCGAGAGGGGTTACAATGAGCAGTTCTTC CTSSYSSSSERGYNEQFF
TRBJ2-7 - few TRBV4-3 TGCGCCAGCAGCCAAGAAAGCTCCACCTACGAGCAGTACTTC CASSQESSTYEQYF
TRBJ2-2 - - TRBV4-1 TGCGCCAGCAGCCAAGAAAGCTGGGGTAGCTGGATCTCCGGGGAGCTGTTTTTT CASSQESWGSWISGELFF
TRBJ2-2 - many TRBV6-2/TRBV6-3 TGTGCCAGCAGTCGGACAGCCACCGGGGAGCTGTTTTTT CASSRTATGELFF
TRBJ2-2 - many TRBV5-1 TGCGCCAGCAGCTTTGGGACAACTAACACCGGGGAGCTGTTTTTT CASSFGTTNTGELFF
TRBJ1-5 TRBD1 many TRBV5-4 TGTGCCAGCAGCTACCGGACAGGGGACTTCGACCAGCCCCAGCATTTT CASSYRTGDFDQPQHF
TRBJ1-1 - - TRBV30 TGTGCCTCGGTTAAAAGCACTGAAGCTTTCTTT CASVKSTEAFF
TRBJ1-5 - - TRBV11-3 TGTGCCAGCAGCCCCTCGGGTCAGAGGATTGGCATTCAGCCCCAGCATTTT CASSPSGQRIGIQPQHF
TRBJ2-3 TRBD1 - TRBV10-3 TGTGCCATCAGTAATTTCGGACAGGGCGTCACAGATACGCAGTATTTC CAISNFGQGVTDTQYF
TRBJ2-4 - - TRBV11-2 TGTGCCAGCAGCTTAGTGGCAGTGTTAACCAAAAACATTCAGTACTTC CASSLVAVLTKNIQYF
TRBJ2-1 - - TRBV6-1 TGTGCCAGCAGTGAAGTGGACTGCTACAATGAGCAGTTCTTC CASSEVDCYNEQFF
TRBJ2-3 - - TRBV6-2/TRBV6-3 TGTGCCAGCAGTTACGACAGGGCGGGAGTAAGTGATACACAGTATTTT CASSYDRAGVSDTQYF
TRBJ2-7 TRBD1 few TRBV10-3 TGTGCCATCAGTGAGTCGATGGGACAGGGTAACGAGCAGTACTTC CAISESMGQGNEQYF
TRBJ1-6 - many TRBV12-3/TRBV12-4 TGTGCCAGCAGTTTAAGGGGCGCGGATAATTCACCCCTCCACTTT CASSLRGADNSPLHF
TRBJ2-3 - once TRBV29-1 TGCAGCGTTGGATCTCATTTCACAGATACGCAGTATTTT CSVGSHFTDTQYF
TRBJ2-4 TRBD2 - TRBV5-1 TGCGCCAGCAGCACCCTACAGATAGCGGGAGGTGTTCAGTACTTC CASSTLQIAGGVQYF
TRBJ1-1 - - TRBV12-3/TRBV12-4 TGTGCCAGCAGTTCGGCAGACGGGAACACTAAAGCTTTCTTT CASSSADGNTKAFF
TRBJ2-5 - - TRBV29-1 TGCAGCGTTGAAGATCACGCGAAAGAGACCCAGTACTTC CSVEDHAKETQYF
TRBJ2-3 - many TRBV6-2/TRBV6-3 TGTGCCAGCAGTCCCTCGGACCTAACCGGGAATACGCAGTATTTT CASSPSDLTGNTQYF
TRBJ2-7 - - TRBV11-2 TGTGCCAGCAGCTTGATAGGAAACTCCTACGAGCAGTACTTC CASSLIGNSYEQYF
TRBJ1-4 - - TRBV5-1 TGCGCCAGCAACTTGGGAGGTCTCGGGGGTGAAAAACTGTTTTTT CASNLGGLGGEKLFF
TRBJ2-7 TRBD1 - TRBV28 TGTGCCAGCAGATTGGGACAGGTACTTTACGAGCAGTACTTC CASRLGQVLYEQYF
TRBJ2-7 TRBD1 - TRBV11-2 TGTGCCAGCAAATTGGGGACAGCCTACGAGCAGTACTTC CASKLGTAYEQYF
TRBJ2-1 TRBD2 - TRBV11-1 TGTGCCAGCTGTTTAGGCGCGCTAGCGGGAGCCTACAATGAGCAGTTCTTC CASCLGALAGAYNEQFF
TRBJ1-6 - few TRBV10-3 TGTGCCATCAGCCGGGACTTGAAGCTGAAGTCCTATAATTCACCCCTCCACTTT CAISRDLKLKSYNSPLHF
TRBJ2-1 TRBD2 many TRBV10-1 TGCGCCAGCAGTAAAGGGTTAGCGGGAGGTAATGAGCAGTTCTTC CASSKGLAGGNEQFF
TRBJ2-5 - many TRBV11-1 TGTGCCAGCAGCTCTGGCACTACGTCCCCCGAGACCCAGTACTTC CASSSGTTSPETQYF
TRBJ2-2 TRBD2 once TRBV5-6 TGTGGCAGCAGCCGGGACTACAACACCGGGGAGCTGTTTTTT CGSSRDYNTGELFF
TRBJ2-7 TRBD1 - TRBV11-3 TGTGTCAGCAGTCTAACGCCGACAGGGGACGAGCAGTACTTC CVSSLTPTGDEQYF
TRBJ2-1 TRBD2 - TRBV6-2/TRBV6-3 TGTGCCAGCCGGCGGGAGTACAATGAGTATTTCTTC CASRREYNEYFF
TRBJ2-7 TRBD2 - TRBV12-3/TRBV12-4 TGTGCCAGCAGTCCCCGCGGTAGGGGACTAGATTCCTACGAGCAGTACTTC CASSPRGRGLDSYEQYF
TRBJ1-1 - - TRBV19 TGTGTCAGTAACAGACAGTGCCAGAGTGAAGCTTTCTTT CVSNRQCQSEAFF
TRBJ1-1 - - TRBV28 TGTGCCAGCAGTTTGGGGAAAAGGAACACTGAAGCTTTCTTT CASSLGKRNTEAFF
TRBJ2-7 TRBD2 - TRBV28 TGTGCCAGCAGCCTTCCCGGGACTAGCGGCTACGAGCAGTACTTC CASSLPGTSGYEQYF
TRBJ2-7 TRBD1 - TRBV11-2 TGTGGCTGCAGCTTAGGGGGCGGCTACGAGCAGTACTTC CGCSLGGGYEQYF
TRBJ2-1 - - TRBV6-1 TGTGCCAGCAGTGATACAAAGCGGAGCTCCTACAATGAGCAGATCTTC CASSDTKRSSYNEQIF
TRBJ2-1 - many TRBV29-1 TGCAGCGTTGAAGAGACAAGCTGGAAGGCTGAGCAGTTCTTC CSVEETSWKAEQFF
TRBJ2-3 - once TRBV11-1 TGTGCCAGCACCTCTAGAGGAAGCTCTGTTGGAGCCCGCACAGATACGCAGTATTTT CASTSRGSSVGARTDTQYF